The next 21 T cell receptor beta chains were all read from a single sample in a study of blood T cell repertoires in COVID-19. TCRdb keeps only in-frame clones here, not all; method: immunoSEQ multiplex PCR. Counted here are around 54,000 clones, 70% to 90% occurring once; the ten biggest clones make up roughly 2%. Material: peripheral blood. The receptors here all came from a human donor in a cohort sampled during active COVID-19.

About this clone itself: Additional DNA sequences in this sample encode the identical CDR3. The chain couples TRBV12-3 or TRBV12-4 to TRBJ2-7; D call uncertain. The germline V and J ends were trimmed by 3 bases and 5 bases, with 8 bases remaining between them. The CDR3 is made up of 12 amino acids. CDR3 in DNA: TGTGCCAGCAGTTTTTTCCCCGACGAGCAGTACTTC. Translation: CASSFFPDEQYF.

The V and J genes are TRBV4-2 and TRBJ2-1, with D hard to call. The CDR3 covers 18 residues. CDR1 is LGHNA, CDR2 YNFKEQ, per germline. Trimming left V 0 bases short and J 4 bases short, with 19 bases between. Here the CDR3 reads CASSQERRGLGNYNEQFF. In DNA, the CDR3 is TGTGCCAGCAGCCAAGAAAGAAGAGGCCTAGGTAATTACAATGAGCAGTTCTTC.

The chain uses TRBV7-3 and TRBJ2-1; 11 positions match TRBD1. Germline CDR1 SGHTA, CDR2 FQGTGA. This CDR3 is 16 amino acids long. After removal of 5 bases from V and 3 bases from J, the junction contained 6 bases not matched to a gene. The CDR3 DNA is TGTGCCAGCAGCCGAGGGACAGGGGGGTTCTACAATGAGCAGTTCTTC. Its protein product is CASSRGTGGFYNEQFF. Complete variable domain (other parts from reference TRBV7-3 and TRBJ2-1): GAGVSQTPSNKVTEKGKYVELRCDPISGHTALYWYRQSLGQGPEFLIYFQGTGAADDSGLPNDRFFAVRPEGSVSTLKIQRTERGDSAVYLCASSRGTGGFYNEQFFGPGTRLTVL.

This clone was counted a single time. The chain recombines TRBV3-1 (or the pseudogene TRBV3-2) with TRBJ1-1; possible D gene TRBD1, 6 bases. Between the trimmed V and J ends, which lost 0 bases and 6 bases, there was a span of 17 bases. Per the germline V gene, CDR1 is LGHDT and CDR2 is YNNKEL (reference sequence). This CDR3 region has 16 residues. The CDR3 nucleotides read TGTGCCAGCAGCCAAGATTCCGCAGGGGTGGTCTCTGAAGCTTTCTTT. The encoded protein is CASSQDSAGVVSEAFF.

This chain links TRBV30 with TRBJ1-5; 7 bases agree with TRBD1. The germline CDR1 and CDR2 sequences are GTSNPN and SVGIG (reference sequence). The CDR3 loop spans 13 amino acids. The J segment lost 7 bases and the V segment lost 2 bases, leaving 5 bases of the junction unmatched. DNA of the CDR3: TGTGCCTGGAGTAACAGGGGTGGGCAGCCCCAGCATTTT. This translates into CAWSNRGGQPQHF. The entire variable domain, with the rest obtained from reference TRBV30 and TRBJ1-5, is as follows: SQTIHQWPATLVQPVGSPLSLECTVEGTSNPNLYWYRQAAGRGLQLLFYSVGIGQISSEVPQNLSASRPQDRQFILSSKKLLLSDSGFYLCAWSNRGGQPQHFGDGTRLSIL.

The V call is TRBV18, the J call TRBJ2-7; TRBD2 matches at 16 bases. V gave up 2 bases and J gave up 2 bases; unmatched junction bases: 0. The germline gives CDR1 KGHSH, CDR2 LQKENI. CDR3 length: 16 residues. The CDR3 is CASSPGTSGRAYEQYF. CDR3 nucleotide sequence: TGTGCCAGCTCACCAGGGACTAGCGGGAGGGCCTACGAGCAGTACTTC.

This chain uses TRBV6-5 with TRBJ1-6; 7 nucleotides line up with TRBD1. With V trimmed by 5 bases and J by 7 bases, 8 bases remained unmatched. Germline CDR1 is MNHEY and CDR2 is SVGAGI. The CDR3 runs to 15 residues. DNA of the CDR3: TGTGCCAGCAGTCACAGGGGCACCGGAAATTCACCCCTCCACTTT. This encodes CASSHRGTGNSPLHF.

Written as DNA, the CDR3 is TGTGCCAGCAGTTTAACCGGCCGGGGCACTGAAGCTTTCTTT. It is translated as CASSLTGRGTEAFF. The rearrangement links TRBV11-3 to TRBJ1-1; D gene unclear. This CDR3 is built from 14 residues. CDR1 is SGHNT and CDR2 is YENEEA in the germline V gene. Trimming took off 6 bases at V and 4 bases at J, with 15 bases between the two ends.

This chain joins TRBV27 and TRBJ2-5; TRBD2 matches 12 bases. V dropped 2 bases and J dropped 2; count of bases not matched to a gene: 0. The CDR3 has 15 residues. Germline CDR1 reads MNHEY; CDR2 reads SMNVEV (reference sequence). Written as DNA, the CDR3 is TGTGCCAGCAGTTTACTAGCGGGAGGGCAAGAGACCCAGTACTTC. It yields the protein CASSLLAGGQETQYF.

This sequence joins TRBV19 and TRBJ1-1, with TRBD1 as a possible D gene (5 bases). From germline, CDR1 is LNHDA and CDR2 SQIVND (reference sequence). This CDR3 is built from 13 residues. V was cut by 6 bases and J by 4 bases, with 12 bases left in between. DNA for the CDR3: TGTGCCAGTAGCCTCGGGGGGGGCACTGAAGCTTTCTTT. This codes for CASSLGGGTEAFF.

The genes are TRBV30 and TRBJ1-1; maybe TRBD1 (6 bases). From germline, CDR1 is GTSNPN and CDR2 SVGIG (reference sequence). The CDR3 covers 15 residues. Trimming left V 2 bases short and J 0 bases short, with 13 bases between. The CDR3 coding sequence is TGTGCCTGGAGTACAGACAGGTTCATGAACACTGAAGCTTTCTTT. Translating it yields CAWSTDRFMNTEAFF.

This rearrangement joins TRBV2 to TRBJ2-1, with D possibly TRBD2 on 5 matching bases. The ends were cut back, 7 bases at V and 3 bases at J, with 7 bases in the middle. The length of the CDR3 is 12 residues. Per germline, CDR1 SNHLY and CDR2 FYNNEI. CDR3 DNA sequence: TGTGCCAGCATCCGGGACTACAATGAGCAGTTCTTC. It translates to CASIRDYNEQFF.

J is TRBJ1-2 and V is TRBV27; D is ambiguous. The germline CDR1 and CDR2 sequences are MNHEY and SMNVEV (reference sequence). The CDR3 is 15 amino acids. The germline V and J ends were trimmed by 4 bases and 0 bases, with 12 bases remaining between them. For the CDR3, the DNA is TGTGCCAGCAGTTCACCCCGGGATCCTAACTATGGCTACACCTTC. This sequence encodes CASSSPRDPNYGYTF.

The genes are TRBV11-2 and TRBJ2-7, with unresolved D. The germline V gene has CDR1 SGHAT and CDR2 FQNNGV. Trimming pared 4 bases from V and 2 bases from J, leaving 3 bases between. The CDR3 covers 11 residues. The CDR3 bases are TGTGCCAGCAGCTCAACCTACGAGCAGTACTTC. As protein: CASSSTYEQYF.

In DNA, the CDR3 is TGTGCCAGCAGCCAAGATAGCCGTTACACGTACTCTGGGGCCAACGTCCTGACTTTC. Protein sequence: CASSQDSRYTYSGANVLTF. The V gene is TRBV4-2, the J gene TRBJ2-6; no clear D. Germline V gives CDR1 LGHNA, CDR2 YNFKEQ. Trimming removed 0 bases at V and 0 bases at J, with 15 bases between. The CDR3 length is 19 residues.

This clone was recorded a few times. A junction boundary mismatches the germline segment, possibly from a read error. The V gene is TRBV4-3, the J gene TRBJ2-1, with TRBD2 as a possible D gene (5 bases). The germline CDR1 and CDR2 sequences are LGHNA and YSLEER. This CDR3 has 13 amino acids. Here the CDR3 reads CASSQDPSSTPLF. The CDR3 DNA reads TGCGCCAGCAGCCAGGACCCTAGCTCTACGCCGCTCTTC.

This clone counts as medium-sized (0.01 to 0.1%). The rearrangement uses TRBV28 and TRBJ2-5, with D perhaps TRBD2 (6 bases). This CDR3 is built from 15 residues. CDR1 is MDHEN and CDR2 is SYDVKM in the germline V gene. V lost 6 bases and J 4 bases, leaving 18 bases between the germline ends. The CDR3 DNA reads TGTGCCAGCAGCCCACTCCAGCGGGTACGAGAGACCCAGTACTTC. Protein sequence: CASSPLQRVRETQYF.

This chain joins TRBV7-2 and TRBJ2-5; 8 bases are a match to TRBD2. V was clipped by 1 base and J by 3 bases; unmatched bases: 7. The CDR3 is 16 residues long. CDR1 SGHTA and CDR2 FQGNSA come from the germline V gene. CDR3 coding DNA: TGTGCCAGCAGCTTAGTTGGCGGGGGGCGGGAAGAGACCCAGTACTTC. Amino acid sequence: CASSLVGGGREETQYF.

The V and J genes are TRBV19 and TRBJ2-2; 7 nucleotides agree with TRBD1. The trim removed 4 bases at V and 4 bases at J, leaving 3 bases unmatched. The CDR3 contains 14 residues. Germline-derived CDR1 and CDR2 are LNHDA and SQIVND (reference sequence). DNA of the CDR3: TGTGCCAGTAGTAACCCAGGGGGCACCGGGGAGCTGTTTTTT. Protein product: CASSNPGGTGELFF.

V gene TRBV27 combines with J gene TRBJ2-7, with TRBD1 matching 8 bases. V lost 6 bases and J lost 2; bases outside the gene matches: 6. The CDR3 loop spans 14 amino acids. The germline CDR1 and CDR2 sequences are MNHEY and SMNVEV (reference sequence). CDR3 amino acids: CASREGGQAYEQYF. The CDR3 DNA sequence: TGTGCCAGCAGAGAGGGGGGACAGGCCTACGAGCAGTACTTC.

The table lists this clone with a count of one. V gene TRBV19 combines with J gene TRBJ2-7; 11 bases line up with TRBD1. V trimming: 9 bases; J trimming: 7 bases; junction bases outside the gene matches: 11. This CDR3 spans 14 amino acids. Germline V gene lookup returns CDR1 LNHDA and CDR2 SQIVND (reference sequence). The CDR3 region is CASRTGQGASEQYF. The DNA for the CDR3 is TGTGCCAGCCGAACAGGACAGGGGGCGAGTGAGCAGTACTTC.